These 8 T cell receptor beta chains share one sample of origin, sequenced in a study of CD8+CD57+ T cells in acquired aplastic anemia. The template used for profiling TCR beta VDJ and CDR3 was genomic DNA. Via MiXCR, TCRdb re-called the reads, giving one row per CDR3 protein. The top ten hold approximately 3.9% of the sample, which has a few hundred thousand distinct CDR3 sequences, just under 70% seen once. The sequenced sample was sorted CD4+, CD8+, or CD8+CD57+ T cells (not recorded which) from PBMCs. The receptors stem from a human donor in good health, serving as a control.

This clonotype occurred many times. This chain joins TRBV4-2 and TRBJ2-5, with D possibly matching TRBD1 (6 bases). Germline V gene sequence: CDR1 LGHNA, CDR2 YNFKEQ. The CDR3 sequence is 14 residues long. The V gene lost 0 bases and the J gene lost 4 bases, with 9 bases spanning the gap. DNA of the CDR3: TGTGCCAGCAGCCAAGACAGGGGAATAGAGACCCAGTACTTC. Amino acid sequence: CASSQDRGIETQYF.

The genes are TRBV10-1 and TRBJ2-7, with no clear D. The V end was cut by 3 bases, the J end by 5 bases, with 11 bases between. This CDR3 is built from 13 residues. Germline CDR1 and CDR2: WNHNN and SYGVQD (reference sequence). The DNA for the CDR3 is TGCGCCAGCAGTGAAACCGTTGCCCACGAGCAGTACTTC. As protein: CASSETVAHEQYF.

The chain employs TRBV19 and TRBJ1-2; D may be TRBD1 (5 bases). This CDR3 has 13 residues. Germline V gives CDR1 LNHDA, CDR2 SQIVND (reference sequence). V was shortened by 4 bases and J by 2 bases, with 8 bases between the two germline ends. The CDR3: CASSTKGNYGYTF. In DNA, the CDR3 is TGTGCCAGTAGTACTAAGGGGAACTATGGCTACACCTTC.

Concerning this clonotype itself: At one of its ends the junction is not consistent with the germline gene, which may arise from a read error. V and J are TRBV19 and TRBJ1-1, with D perhaps TRBD1 (6 bases). Looked up from germline, CDR1 is LNHDA and CDR2 is SQIVND (reference sequence). CDR3 length: 14 amino acids. Written as DNA, the CDR3 is TGTGCCAGTACCCCTGGGGATACGGGGGCTGAAGCTCTCTTT. Amino acid sequence: CASTPGDTGAEALF.

For this clonotype: Since no conserved phenylalanine or tryptophan closes the CDR3, a read error is the likely cause. The DNA is omitted, as the CDR3 cannot be located on it reliably, and the CDR3 follows TCRdb's listing. The chain employs TRBV7-2 and TRBJ1-6; TRBD1, as called in the table, went unchecked against the DNA. Germline assignment: CDR1 SGHTA and CDR2 FQGNSA. The CDR3 is 13 amino acids in total, end residues counted. This CDR3 is CASSGQGFSPIYL.

This clonotype was seen once. J is TRBJ2-2 and V is TRBV7-8; the D gene is possibly TRBD1 (6 bases). The CDR3 sequence is 17 residues long. The ends were cut back, 6 bases at V and 3 bases at J, with 20 bases in the middle. CDR1 is SGHVS, CDR2 FQNEAQ, per germline. The CDR3 DNA reads as TGTGCCAGCAGTCTCCAAACAGGGCAAAGAGACACCGGGGAGCTGTTTTTT. Residues: CASSLQTGQRDTGELFF.

This chain links TRBV5-1 with TRBJ1-6, with D tentatively TRBD1 (5 bases). The V and J ends lost 2 bases and 9 bases respectively, with 9 bases between them. Germline loops: CDR1 SGHRS, CDR2 YFSETQ. This CDR3 spans 13 amino acids. DNA of the CDR3: TGCGCCAGCAGCTTAGCGGGGCCTTCACCCCTCCACTTT. It specifies CASSLAGPSPLHF.

The chain uses TRBV25-1 and TRBJ1-1; no firm D call. CDR3 length equals 13 residues. Trimming took off 8 bases at V and 2 bases at J, with 12 bases between the two ends. CDR1 is MGHDK and CDR2 is SYGVNS in the germline V gene. The CDR3 reads CASGETDNTEAFF. DNA of the CDR3: TGTGCCAGCGGAGAAACCGATAACACTGAAGCTTTCTTT. Based on the CDR3 plus reference TRBV25-1 and TRBJ1-1, the full variable domain is EADIYQTPRYLVIGTGKKITLECSQTMGHDKMYWYQQDPGMELHLIHYSYGVNSTEKGDLSSESTVSRIRTEHFPLTLESARPSHTSQYLCASGETDNTEAFFGQGTRLTVV.